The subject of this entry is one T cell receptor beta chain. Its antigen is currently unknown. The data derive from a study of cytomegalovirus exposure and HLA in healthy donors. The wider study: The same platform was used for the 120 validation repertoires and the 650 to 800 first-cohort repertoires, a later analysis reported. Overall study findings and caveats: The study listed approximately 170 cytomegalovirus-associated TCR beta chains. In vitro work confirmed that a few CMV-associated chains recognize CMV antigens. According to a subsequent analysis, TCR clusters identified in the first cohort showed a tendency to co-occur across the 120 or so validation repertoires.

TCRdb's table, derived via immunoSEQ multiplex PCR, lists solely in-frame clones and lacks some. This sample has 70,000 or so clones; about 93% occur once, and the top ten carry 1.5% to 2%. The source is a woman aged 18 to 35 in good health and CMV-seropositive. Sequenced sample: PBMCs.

The CDR3 DNA reads as TGTGCCTGGCGTCCCTGGACAGCGAACACCGGGGAGCTGTTTTTT. It encodes CAWRPWTANTGELFF. This sequence joins TRBV30 and TRBJ2-2; D is possibly TRBD1 (6 bases). CDR1 and CDR2 (germline): GTSNPN, SVGIG (reference sequence). The CDR3 consists of 15 residues. The V end was cut by 5 bases, the J end by 0 bases, with 13 bases between. The entire variable domain, with the rest obtained from reference TRBV30 and TRBJ2-2, is as follows: SQTIHQWPATLVQPVGSPLSLECTVEGTSNPNLYWYRQAAGRGLQLLFYSVGIGQISSEVPQNLSASRPQDRQFILSSKKLLLSDSGFYLCAWRPWTANTGELFFGEGSRLTVL.